This TCR beta chain was profiled in a study of cytomegalovirus exposure and HLA in healthy donors. General observations from the study: Cytomegalovirus status was reportedly diagnosed by the classifier with high sensitivity and specificity. One variant, a missense change in DCLRE1C, was linked in a later analysis to TCR beta V- and J-gene trimming. Most subjects' HLA-A and HLA-B alleles were reportedly predicted from TCR beta sequences.

Germline V gene lookup returns CDR1 SQVTM and CDR2 ANQGSEA. V was cut by 5 bases and J by 0 bases, with 11 bases left in between. The CDR3 totals 13 residues. Regarding this clone: Its cognate antigen is unknown.

Use of 60 Vbeta and 13 Jbeta primers characterized the PCR. The method was immunoSEQ multiplex PCR; TCRdb's version includes in-frame clones alone and lacks a portion of them. The profile covers fewer than 200,000 clones, with 81% appearing a single time and roughly 3.6% taken by the ten largest. Sequenced: PBMCs. The chain couples TRBV29-1 to TRBJ2-7; TRBD2 is a possible D gene (6 bases). The sequence was obtained from a man in his forties in good health and CMV-seropositive. DNA for the CDR3: TGCAGCGTTCTGGACGGGAGCTCCTACGAGCAGTACTTC. Encoded protein: CSVLDGSSYEQYF.